The present T cell receptor (beta chain) was sequenced within a study of T cells after posttransplantation cyclophosphamide. V was shortened by 4 bases and J by 7 bases, with 14 bases between the two germline ends. This CDR3 is built from 13 residues. Per germline, CDR1 SGHNT and CDR2 YYREEE (reference sequence). Generated by immunoSEQ multiplex PCR, the TCRdb table keeps only in-frame clones and is missing some. The sample contains under 50,000 clones, none of them singletons. This clone appeared many times. Peripheral blood was collected from the related graft donor on the marrow donation day. Sequenced sample: PBMCs. This sequence originates from a man in his forties in good health, CMV-negative, and a related stem cell transplant donor. The V gene is TRBV5-4, the J gene TRBJ1-1; D unresolved. The CDR3, as DNA: TGTGCCAGCAGCCGCGGCGCCGAAGATGAAGCTTTCTTT. Protein product: CASSRGAEDEAFF.